This T cell receptor beta chain was identified during a study of STAT5B mutations in CD4+ large granular lymphocyte leukemia. Buffy coats from healthy blood donors served as controls. This CDR3 has 18 residues. Regarding this clone: Antigen unknown.

Authors' methods: Lowest detectable productive clonotype frequency was 2.59 x 10-5. Repertoires were generated with immunoSEQ multiplex PCR, while TCRdb's copy carries only in-frame clones and drops some. For V, J and clone size, that table is used; D and trimming come from the DNA. The repertoire includes tens of thousands of clones, roughly 79% of them detected once, and 3.6% sits in the top ten. Notes on the study in general: CD4-sorted patient repertoires seemed more clonal than healthy CD4+ repertoires.

The rearrangement joins TRBV21-1 to TRBJ1-3; the D call in the table, TRBD1, was not verified against the DNA. TRBV21-1 counts as a pseudogene. The specimen was CD4+ T cells from blood buffy coats. This sequence originates from a human donor in good health. For the CDR3, the DNA is TGTGCCAGCAGCAAAGCCGTCCTTGACAGGGGTTATGGAAACACCATATATTTT. It specifies CASSKAVLDRGYGNTIYF.